The T cell receptor beta chain described here comes from a study of blood T cell repertoires in COVID-19. Whole-study context: Spain, Italy and the United States supplied samples that represented acute and convalescent COVID-19. Nucleic acid was either cDNA or gDNA, and it came from T cells, B-cell-depleted T cells, or PBMCs.

V was clipped by 6 bases and J by 6 bases; unmatched bases: 5. Germline values: CDR1 MNHEY, CDR2 SVGAGI. There are 14 residues in the CDR3. As handled by the study authors: Using reference gene primer amplification, nucleated cell counts were estimated. Only in-frame clones appear in the TCRdb table, and some are missing; sequencing was by immunoSEQ multiplex PCR. V and J calls and clone size come straight from that table; D and trimming were deduced from the DNA. The sample carries fewer than 40,000 clones, about 91% recorded once. This TCR derives from a woman between 65 and 79 years old with active COVID-19. Sequencing input: peripheral blood. V is TRBV6-5 and J is TRBJ1-6; TRBD1 matches at 7 bases. Here the CDR3 reads CASRTGTANSPLHF. For the CDR3, the DNA is TGTGCCAGCAGAACCGGGACAGCTAATTCACCCCTCCACTTT.